These 30 T cell receptor beta chains were sequenced from one sample in a study of blood T cell repertoires in COVID-19. The protocol was immunoSEQ multiplex PCR, while the TCRdb copy is restricted to in-frame clones and leaves out a portion. The data show some 320,000 clones, around nine tenths seen once. What was sequenced was peripheral blood. These receptors were obtained from a woman aged 25 to 39 with COVID-19, enrolled during active disease.

The chain carries TRBV6-5 and TRBJ1-2; a possible D gene is TRBD1 (5 bases). V lost 0 bases, J lost 4 bases, and 12 bases lay in between. This CDR3 comprises 15 residues. The V gene's germline CDR1 is MNHEY and CDR2 SVGAGI. The CDR3 bases are TGTGCCAGCAGTTACTCCGCGGGACTAGGCTATGGCTACACCTTC. The encoded protein is CASSYSAGLGYGYTF.

The chain joins TRBV9 to TRBJ1-2, with D perhaps TRBD1 (6 bases). The CDR3 runs to 12 residues. Germline V CDR1 and CDR2: SGDLS, YYNGEE. V lost 3 bases and J 8 bases, leaving 11 bases between the germline ends. The DNA of the CDR3 is TGTGCCAGCAGCGCCTACAGGGCCGGCTACACCTTC. Translating gives CASSAYRAGYTF.

The genes are TRBV6-4 and TRBJ2-5; 8 nucleotides agree with TRBD2. The CDR3 sequence is 15 residues long. Germline CDR1 and CDR2: MRHNA and SNTAGT. V dropped 3 bases and J dropped 5; count of bases not matched to a gene: 8. DNA of the CDR3: TGTGCCAGCAGTGATAGGGCTAGCGGGCTTGAGACCCAGTACTTC. Translating it yields CASSDRASGLETQYF.

The chain couples TRBV4-1 to TRBJ2-3; D ambiguous. The CDR3 totals 11 residues. Germline CDR1 is MGHRA and CDR2 is YSYEKL. V was pared by 3 bases and J by 10 bases, with 8 bases between. This CDR3 is CASSQERAQYF. The CDR3 DNA sequence: TGCGCCAGCAGCCAGGAGCGAGCGCAGTATTTT.

CDR3 sequence: CASMGTGVRSFF. CDR3 DNA sequence: TGTGCCAGCATGGGGACAGGGGTCCGATCTTTCTTT. The chain has TRBV2 and TRBJ1-1; 10 bases agree with TRBD1. V shed 7 bases and J 12 bases; nucleotides not matched to a gene: 8. The CDR3 is 12 residues long. CDR1 is SNHLY and CDR2 is FYNNEI in the germline V gene.

This clone turned up a few times. The chain joins TRBV27 to TRBJ2-7, with 8 bases identical to TRBD2. Germline CDR1 is MNHEY and CDR2 is SMNVEV (reference sequence). The CDR3 is 14 residues long. The trim removed 2 bases at V and 2 bases at J, leaving 2 bases unmatched. As DNA, the CDR3 is TGTGCCAGCAGTTTAGGGCGGGGGGCCTACGAGCAGTACTTC. As protein: CASSLGRGAYEQYF.

This clone came up a few times. The J gene is TRBJ2-7, the V gene TRBV2, with a possible D match to TRBD2 (6 bases). CDR3 length equals 14 residues. Germline assignment: CDR1 SNHLY and CDR2 FYNNEI. Trimming shortened V by 4 bases and J by 4 bases, and 14 bases separated the two germline ends. DNA of the CDR3: TGTGCCAGCAGTGTCGGGGGTCCTGGGTACGAGCAGTACTTC. It yields the protein CASSVGGPGYEQYF.

This CDR3 is CASSLVRVNTEAFF. DNA of the CDR3: TGTGCCAGCAGTCTCGTTCGGGTGAACACTGAAGCTTTCTTT. J is TRBJ1-1 and V is TRBV28, with D unclear. V was cut by 5 bases and J by 0 bases, with 10 bases left in between. CDR3 length: 14 residues. The germline V gene encodes CDR1 MDHEN and CDR2 SYDVKM.

This chain connects TRBV2 to TRBJ1-6; no reliable D call. CDR1 and CDR2 from the germline V gene are SNHLY and FYNNEI. The V end was cut by 2 bases, the J end by 8 bases, with 13 bases between. The CDR3 runs 15 residues. The CDR3 sequence: CASSEIASAHSPLHF. The CDR3 coding sequence is TGTGCCAGCAGTGAAATAGCATCGGCCCATTCACCCCTCCACTTT.

This sequence joins TRBV7-6 and TRBJ1-3, with D tentatively TRBD1 (5 bases). This CDR3 spans 17 amino acids. The V gene's germline CDR1 is SGHVS and CDR2 FNYEAQ. V gave up 2 bases and J gave up 0 bases, with 14 bases separating them. The CDR3 reads CASSLHAAGRSGNTIYF. CDR3 sequence (DNA): TGTGCCAGCAGCTTACATGCAGCAGGGCGCTCTGGAAACACCATATATTTT.

V and J are TRBV4-2 and TRBJ2-5; 10 nucleotides agree with TRBD2. V shed 0 bases and J 6 bases; nucleotides not matched to a gene: 10. The CDR3 is 17 amino acids. CDR1 is LGHNA and CDR2 is YNFKEQ in the germline V gene. The CDR3 reads CASSQDRSGGAVQTQYF. CDR3 coding DNA: TGTGCCAGCAGCCAAGATCGGAGCGGGGGGGCCGTCCAGACCCAGTACTTC.

The CDR3 sequence: CASSVRQGYNTEAFF. As DNA, the CDR3 is TGTGCCAGTAGTGTCCGACAGGGATATAACACTGAAGCTTTCTTT. The V gene is TRBV19, the J gene TRBJ1-1; TRBD1 agrees at 7 bases. The CDR3 length is 15 residues. In germline, CDR1 is LNHDA, CDR2 SQIVND (reference sequence). Trimming took 5 bases from V and 2 from J; bases not matched to a gene: 8. Full variable domain (missing parts from reference TRBV19 and TRBJ1-1): DGGITQSPKYLFRKEGQNVTLSCEQNLNHDAMYWYRQDPGQGLRLIYYSQIVNDFQKGDIAEGYSVSREKKESFPLTVTSAQKNPTAFYLCASSVRQGYNTEAFFGQGTRLTVV.

This chain joins TRBV6-2 or TRBV6-3 and TRBJ1-5; D possibly corresponds to TRBD1 (5 bases). Germline values: CDR1 MNHEY, CDR2 SVGEGT. Trimming cost V 2 bases and J 0 bases, with 8 bases left between them. The CDR3 runs to 15 residues. CDR3 amino acids: CASSYGRASNQPQHF. DNA of the CDR3: TGTGCCAGCAGTTACGGCAGGGCTAGCAATCAGCCCCAGCATTTT.

This rearrangement joins TRBV5-6 to TRBJ2-1; D gene unclear. V was clipped by 2 bases and J by 9 bases, with 6 bases between them. The CDR3 has 11 residues. The germline V gene encodes CDR1 SGHDT and CDR2 YYEEEE. The CDR3 DNA sequence: TGTGCCAGCAGCTTCCTTCGTGAGCAGTTCTTC. Encoded protein: CASSFLREQFF.

This chain links TRBV18 with TRBJ1-1; a possible D gene is TRBD1 (6 bases). CDR1 KGHSH and CDR2 LQKENI come from the germline V gene. There are 13 residues in the CDR3. Trimming cost V 3 bases and J 7 bases, with 12 bases left between them. In DNA, the CDR3 is TGTGCCAGCTCACCGCCTGGACAGATTGAAGCTTTCTTT. Encoded protein: CASSPPGQIEAFF.

This chain connects TRBV28 to TRBJ1-4, with D hard to call. Germline lookup yields CDR1 MDHEN and CDR2 SYDVKM. The V and J ends lost 2 bases and 8 bases respectively, with 12 bases between them. The CDR3 runs 14 residues. The CDR3 is CASSLSPTREKLFF. For the CDR3, the DNA is TGTGCCAGCAGTTTAAGTCCCACGCGGGAAAAACTGTTTTTT.

The J gene is TRBJ2-1, the V gene TRBV5-4; 10 bases are shared with TRBD1. V trimming: 3 bases; J trimming: 4 bases; junction bases outside the gene matches: 4. Germline V gene sequence: CDR1 SGHNT, CDR2 YYREEE (reference sequence). CDR3 length equals 15 residues. CDR3 nucleotides: TGTGCCAGCAGCTCCCGGGACAGGGGTTACAATGAGCAGTTCTTC. Its protein product is CASSSRDRGYNEQFF.

V is TRBV3-1 (or the pseudogene TRBV3-2) and J is TRBJ2-1; perhaps TRBD2 as D (6 bases). V gave up 4 bases and J gave up 5 bases, with 12 bases separating them. There are 14 residues in the CDR3. In germline, CDR1 is LGHDT, CDR2 YNNKEL (reference sequence). CDR3 amino acids: CASSPSPGDNEQFF. DNA for the CDR3: TGTGCCAGCAGCCCCAGCCCGGGGGACAATGAGCAGTTCTTC.

Concerning this clone: This specimen includes other DNA sequences encoding the same CDR3. The chain carries TRBV19 and TRBJ1-1; D remains unclear. Germline-derived CDR1 and CDR2 are LNHDA and SQIVND (reference sequence). V dropped 1 base and J dropped 1 base, with 7 bases sitting between them. The CDR3 has 14 amino acids. CDR3 protein: CASSIGGGNTEAFF. CDR3 nucleotides: TGTGCCAGTAGTATAGGTGGCGGGAACACTGAAGCTTTCTTT.

The V and J genes are TRBV18 and TRBJ1-6; possible D gene TRBD1, 6 bases. Germline lookup yields CDR1 KGHSH and CDR2 LQKENI. Between the trimmed V and J ends, which lost 2 bases and 8 bases, there was a span of 10 bases. The CDR3 has 14 residues. The CDR3 DNA sequence: TGTGCCAGCTCACCAGGACAGTTTGATTCACCCCTCCACTTT. It encodes CASSPGQFDSPLHF. The complete variable domain, with remaining parts taken from reference TRBV18 and TRBJ1-6, reads NAGVMQNPRHLVRRRGQEARLRCSPMKGHSHVYWYRQLPEEGLKFMVYLQKENIIDESGMPKERFSAEFPKEGPSILRIQQVVRGDSAAYFCASSPGQFDSPLHFGNGTRLTVT.

The V gene is TRBV5-1, the J gene TRBJ1-1; tentatively, D is TRBD1 (6 bases). Trimming took off 5 bases at V and 1 base at J, with 12 bases between the two ends. CDR3 length: 14 amino acids. From germline, CDR1 is SGHRS and CDR2 YFSETQ. The CDR3 sequence is CASRKQGKNTEAFF. For the CDR3, the DNA is TGCGCCAGCAGGAAACAGGGAAAGAACACTGAAGCTTTCTTT.

This clone occurred once. The genes are TRBV5-1 and TRBJ2-5; TRBD2 might be the D (5 bases). The germline V gene encodes CDR1 SGHRS and CDR2 YFSETQ. V dropped 0 bases and J dropped 3 bases, with 6 bases sitting between them. This CDR3 is 13 amino acids long. CDR3 DNA: TGCGCCAGCAGCTTGGTCGGGGAAGAGACCCAGTACTTC. As protein: CASSLVGEETQYF.

This CDR3 reads CAWPVPREGGNTIYF. The CDR3 bases are TGTGCCTGGCCCGTTCCGAGGGAAGGTGGAAACACCATATATTTT. The V call is TRBV30, the J call TRBJ1-3; no definite D call. Per germline, CDR1 GTSNPN and CDR2 SVGIG (reference sequence). There are 15 residues in the CDR3. V was cut by 5 bases and J by 3 bases, with 17 bases left in between.

The V call is TRBV4-1, the J call TRBJ2-7; 9 nucleotides agree with TRBD1. The CDR3 sequence is 14 residues long. V was pared by 4 bases and J by 4 bases, with 5 bases of the junction left unmatched. Germline V gene sequence: CDR1 MGHRA, CDR2 YSYEKL. CDR3 loop: CASSPWGQGYEQYF. Written as DNA, the CDR3 is TGCGCCAGCAGCCCGTGGGGACAGGGATACGAGCAGTACTTC.

This chain uses TRBV6-5 with TRBJ2-3, with a possible D match to TRBD2 (6 bases). The V gene lost 8 bases and the J gene lost 6 bases, with 18 bases spanning the gap. Looked up from germline, CDR1 is MNHEY and CDR2 is SVGAGI. The CDR3 is 14 amino acids. The DNA for the CDR3 is TGTGCCAGCGGTAGGAGGGTCGGTATGGATACGCAGTATTTT. Protein product: CASGRRVGMDTQYF.

V is TRBV11-2 and J is TRBJ1-1; 8 bases agree with TRBD1. The trim removed 1 base at V and 2 bases at J, leaving 3 bases unmatched. Germline CDR1 reads SGHAT; CDR2 reads FQNNGV. This CDR3 contains 15 residues. The DNA for the CDR3 is TGTGCCAGCAGCTTAGTAGCAGGGGGCAACACTGAAGCTTTCTTT. Its translation: CASSLVAGGNTEAFF.

V gene TRBV4-1 combines with J gene TRBJ1-3; TRBD1 aligns across 10 bases. V gave up 2 bases and J gave up 0 bases; unmatched junction bases: 10. The CDR3 extends over 19 amino acids. CDR1 is MGHRA and CDR2 is YSYEKL in the germline V gene. The CDR3 DNA sequence: TGCGCCAGCAGCCAATGGCCCCCGGACAGGGGGGGCTCTGGAAACACCATATATTTT. This sequence encodes CASSQWPPDRGGSGNTIYF.

J is TRBJ1-5 and V is TRBV21-1; the D segment call TRBD1 is taken from the table without a DNA check. TRBV21-1 is marked as a pseudogene. CDR3 length: 15 residues. For the CDR3, the DNA is TGTGCCAGCAGCATTGCCAGGGGCGTCAATCAGCCCCAGCATTTT. Translation gives CASSIARGVNQPQHF.

The chain carries TRBV5-1 and TRBJ1-4, with D possibly matching TRBD1 (5 bases). V was pared by 0 bases and J by 8 bases, with 14 bases between. In germline, CDR1 is SGHRS, CDR2 YFSETQ. This CDR3 is built from 15 residues. The CDR3 region is CASSLGGASGEKLFF. The DNA for the CDR3 is TGCGCCAGCAGCTTGGGTGGGGCCTCAGGCGAAAAACTGTTTTTT.

The rearrangement joins TRBV18 to TRBJ2-1, with 12 nucleotides matching TRBD1. Trimming removed 3 bases from V and 8 bases from J; junction bases left unmatched: 2. This CDR3 is 14 amino acids long. Per the germline V gene, CDR1 is KGHSH and CDR2 is LQKENI. The CDR3 bases are TGTGCCAGCTCACCCGGGACAGGGGGCGATGAGCAGTTCTTC. Its translation: CASSPGTGGDEQFF.